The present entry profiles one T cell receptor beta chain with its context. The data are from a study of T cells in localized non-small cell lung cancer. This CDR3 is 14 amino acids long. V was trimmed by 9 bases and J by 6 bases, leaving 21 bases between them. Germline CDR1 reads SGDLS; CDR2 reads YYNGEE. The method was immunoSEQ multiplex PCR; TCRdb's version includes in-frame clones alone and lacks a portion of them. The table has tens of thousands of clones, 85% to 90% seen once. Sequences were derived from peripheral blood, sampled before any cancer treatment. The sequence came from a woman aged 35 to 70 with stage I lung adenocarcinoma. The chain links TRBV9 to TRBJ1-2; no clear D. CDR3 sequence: CANPTLCGRNGYTF. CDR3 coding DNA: TGTGCCAACCCGACCCTTTGTGGAAGAAATGGCTACACCTTC.